These 7 T cell receptor delta chains came from one sample sequenced in a study of gamma-delta T cells after stem cell transplantation. With CATT, TCRdb re-called clones from the RT-PCR reads. The sample records about 1,600 delta-chain clones, roughly 1.8% being singletons. The sample was gamma-delta T cells. These receptors came from a human donor. It is not recorded whose cells these are; they may come from a transplant donor.

This clone is termed hyperexpanded. The junction and the germline gene differ at one end; a read error may be behind it. Other DNA sequences in this sample translate to the same CDR3. CDR3 bases: TGTGCCTGTGACCCCTTACTGGGGGATACCGGTAAACTCATCTTT. This encodes CACDPLLGDTGKLIF. The chain links TRDV2 to TRDJ1; 12 bases agree with TRDD3. Germline assignment: CDR1 GEAIGNYY and CDR2 EKD. The CDR3 covers 15 residues.

In its sample, this clone ranks as medium-sized (0.01 to 0.1%). The V gene is TRDV1, the J gene TRDJ1; TRDD3 agrees at 9 bases. V shed 0 bases, J shed 2 bases, and the junction held 7 bases outside the gene matches. Germline V gene sequence: CDR1 TSWWSYY, CDR2 QGS. This CDR3 is 17 amino acids long. As DNA, the CDR3 is TGTGCTCTTGGGGAACTCAGCCACTGGGGGAATACCGATAAACTCATCTTT. This translates into CALGELSHWGNTDKLIF.

This clone was observed a handful of times. The TCRdb record carries a much larger clone's protein, which differs from this DNA's translation at residue 4; a read error is the likely cause, and the protein listed here is the DNA translation. The CDR3 loop reads CACGAVLGDPYTDKLIF. The CDR3 nucleotides read TGTGCCTGTGGCGCTGTTCTGGGGGACCCGTACACCGATAAACTCATCTTT. V is TRDV2 and J is TRDJ1; 8 positions agree with TRDD3. This CDR3 is built from 17 residues. CDR1 is GEAIGNYY, CDR2 EKD, per germline. Trimming removed 5 bases from V and 0 bases from J; junction bases left unmatched: 13.

This clone was found many times. The gene calls are TRDV3 and TRDJ1, with unresolved D. This CDR3 is built from 10 residues. Germline CDR1 is TVYSNPD and CDR2 is GDNSRS (reference sequence). V was cut by 4 bases and J by 7 bases, with 10 bases left in between. For the CDR3, the DNA is TGTGCCTATTCCCAGCCTAAACTCATCTTT. Its translation: CAYSQPKLIF.

This clone came up a few times. The TCRdb record carries a much larger clone's protein, which differs from this DNA's translation at residue 10; a read error is the likely cause, and the protein listed here is the DNA translation. This chain connects TRDV2 to TRDJ1; 9 nucleotides agree with TRDD3. This CDR3 is built from 19 residues. Germline CDR1 reads GEAIGNYY; CDR2 reads EKD. J gave up 3 bases and V 0 bases, and 16 bases lay outside the gene matches. The CDR3 DNA is TGTGCCTGTGACACCCTTACTGGGGGACACCGAGGGGCCGCCGATAAACTCATCTTT. It specifies CACDTLTGGHRGAADKLIF.

This clone showed up just a few times. The mismatch at residue 4 between this DNA's translation and the TCRdb protein of a much larger clone likely reflects a read error; the protein shown is translated from the DNA. The rearrangement links TRDV1 to TRDJ1, with D perhaps matching TRDD2 or TRDD3 (9 bases each). Germline CDR1 is TSWWSYY and CDR2 is QGS. The ends were cut back, 8 bases at V and 0 bases at J, with 34 bases in the middle. The CDR3 covers 21 residues. CDR3: CALRVHPSYSTGGVYTDKLIF. The DNA of the CDR3 is TGTGCTCTTAGGGTCCACCCTTCCTACAGTACTGGGGGAGTTTACACCGATAAACTCATCTTT.

This clone qualifies as medium-sized (0.01 to 0.1%). A far larger clone is off by one base, so a read error is likely. The CDR3 region has the DNA TGTGCCTCCACCCCCCCCGAGGTACTGGGGGATCTTCGGGTGGGCACCGATAAACTCATCTTT. Translated, it gives CASTPPEVLGDLRVGTDKLIF. The chain carries TRDV3 and TRDJ1, with TRDD3 identical over 10 bases. Germline-derived CDR1 and CDR2 are TVYSNPD and GDNSRS (reference sequence). With 4 bases clipped from V and 1 base from J, the junction kept 27 bases outside the gene matches. This CDR3 has 21 amino acids.